The present TCR beta chain was sequenced within a study of control samples from healthy donors and cancer patients. The V end lost 6 bases, the J end lost 6 bases, and 12 bases lay between the germline ends. The CDR3 has 11 amino acids. From germline, CDR1 is SQVTM and CDR2 ANQGSEA. Repertoires were generated with immunoSEQ multiplex PCR, while TCRdb's copy carries only in-frame clones and drops some. The sample lists some 79,000 clones; about 90% were seen once. The V call is TRBV29-1, the J call TRBJ2-7; weak D call: TRBD1 (5 bases). The TCR comes from a woman aged 50 to 60 in good health. Sequencing input: blood. The CDR3 spells CSVKGVGEQYF. CDR3 nucleotides: TGCAGCGTAAAAGGGGTCGGCGAGCAGTACTTC.